One sample yielded the 6 T cell receptor beta chains listed below, sequenced in a study of OX40 agonist ivuxolimab in advanced cancers. Sequenced by immunoSEQ multiplex PCR; TCRdb stores in-frame clones only, minus some. This sample carries 90,000 or so clones, around nine tenths of them seen once, and the ten largest clones take 1% to 1.3%. The material sequenced was CD4+ or CD8+ T cells sorted from blood, taken in a trial of the OX40 agonist ivuxolimab. The receptors were gathered from an adult with an advanced solid tumor such as melanoma, head and neck, liver or kidney cancer.

The chain has TRBV5-6 and TRBJ1-4, with D hard to call. The V end lost 0 bases, the J end lost 7 bases, and 4 bases lay between the germline ends. CDR3 length: 12 amino acids. CDR1 and CDR2 from the germline V gene are SGHDT and YYEEEE. The CDR3 sequence is CASSLAREKLFF. CDR3 in DNA: TGTGCCAGCAGCTTGGCTCGTGAAAAACTGTTTTTT.

This chain joins TRBV5-1 and TRBJ1-3; tentatively, D is TRBD1 (6 bases). Germline V CDR1 and CDR2: SGHRS, YFSETQ. Trimming shortened V by 6 bases and J by 2 bases, and 12 bases separated the two germline ends. The CDR3 sequence is 14 residues long. CDR3 sequence: CASTPGEAGNTIYF. In nucleotides, the CDR3 is TGCGCCAGCACCCCAGGGGAAGCTGGAAACACCATATATTTT.

J is TRBJ2-5 and V is TRBV9, with D hard to call. Germline V gene sequence: CDR1 SGDLS, CDR2 YYNGEE. The ends were cut back, 2 bases at V and 2 bases at J, with 7 bases in the middle. There are 13 residues in the CDR3. The CDR3 DNA sequence: TGTGCCAGCAGCGTTGGGGTTCAAGAGACCCAGTACTTC. It codes for CASSVGVQETQYF.

The chain is built from TRBV19 and TRBJ2-1, with no clear D. This CDR3 comprises 11 residues. Germline values: CDR1 LNHDA, CDR2 SQIVND (reference sequence). With 2 bases removed from V and 7 bases from J, the gap between germline ends came to 3 bases. In nucleotides, the CDR3 is TGTGCCAGTAGTATAAGGAATGAGCAGTTCTTC. Translation gives CASSIRNEQFF.

This clone appeared a few times. The genes are TRBV21-1 and TRBJ2-7; no DNA check was done on the table's D call, TRBD1. TRBV21-1 corresponds to a pseudogene. CDR3 length: 17 amino acids. In DNA, the CDR3 is TGTGCCAGCAGCAAACTGTTGACAGCCTACAGCTCCTACGAGCAGTACTTC. Translated: CASSKLLTAYSSYEQYF.

The chain recombines TRBV19 with TRBJ1-2, with a possible D match to TRBD1 (5 bases). Per the germline V gene, CDR1 is LNHDA and CDR2 is SQIVND (reference sequence). The CDR3 covers 14 residues. V was cut by 4 bases and J by 4 bases, with 13 bases left in between. DNA of the CDR3: TGTGCCAGTAGTACCCCGGGACTGCCCTATGGCTACACCTTC. Its protein is CASSTPGLPYGYTF.